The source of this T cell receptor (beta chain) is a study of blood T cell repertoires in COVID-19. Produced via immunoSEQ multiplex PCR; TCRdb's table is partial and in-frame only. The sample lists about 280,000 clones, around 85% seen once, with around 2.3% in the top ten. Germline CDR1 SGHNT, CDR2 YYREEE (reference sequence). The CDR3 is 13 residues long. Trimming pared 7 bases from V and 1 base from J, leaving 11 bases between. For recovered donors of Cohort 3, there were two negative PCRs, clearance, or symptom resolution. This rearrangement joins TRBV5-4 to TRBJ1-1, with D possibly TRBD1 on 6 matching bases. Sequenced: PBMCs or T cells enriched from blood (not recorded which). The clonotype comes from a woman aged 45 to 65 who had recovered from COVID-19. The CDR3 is CASGTQGNTEAFF. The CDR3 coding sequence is TGTGCCAGCGGAACACAGGGGAACACTGAAGCTTTCTTT.